This T cell receptor beta chain was sequenced for a study of metastatic and nonmetastatic thyroid tumors. TCRdb re-analyzed the PCR reads using MiXCR. The sample yields some 19,000 clones, about 31% seen once. Treatment of any kind had been given to no patient before thyroid surgery. Germline V gene data show CDR1 as SGHRS and CDR2 as YFSETQ. V was pared by 0 bases and J by 5 bases, with 14 bases between. The CDR3 is 16 amino acids. The receptor's source is a female donor with papillary thyroid cancer or a benign thyroid nodule (not recorded which). Some clones in this sample may be carry-over from other donors' samples. The chain recombines TRBV5-1 with TRBJ2-2; D is unresolved. Sequenced input: adjacent normal tissue. CDR3 DNA: TGCGCCAGCAGCTTGGCCACCACGACGGTTACCGGGGAGCTGTTTTTT. It yields the protein CASSLATTTVTGELFF.